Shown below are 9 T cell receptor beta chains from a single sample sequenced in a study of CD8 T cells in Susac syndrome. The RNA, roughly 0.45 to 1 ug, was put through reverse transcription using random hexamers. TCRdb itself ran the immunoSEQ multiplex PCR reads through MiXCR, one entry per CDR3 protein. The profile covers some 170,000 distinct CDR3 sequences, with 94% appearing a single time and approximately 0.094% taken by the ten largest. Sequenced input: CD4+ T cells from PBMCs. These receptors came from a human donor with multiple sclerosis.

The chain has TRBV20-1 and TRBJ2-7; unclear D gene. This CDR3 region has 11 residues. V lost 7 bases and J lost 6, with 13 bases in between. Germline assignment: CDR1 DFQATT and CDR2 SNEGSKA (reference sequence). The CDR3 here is CSGGSPREQYF. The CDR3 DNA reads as TGCAGTGGAGGTAGCCCTCGCGAGCAGTACTTC.

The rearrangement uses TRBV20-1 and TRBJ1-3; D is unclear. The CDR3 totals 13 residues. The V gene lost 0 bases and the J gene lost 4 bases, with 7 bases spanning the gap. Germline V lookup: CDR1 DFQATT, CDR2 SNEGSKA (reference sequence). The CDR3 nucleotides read TGCAGTGCTAGAGAGGCAGGAGGAAACACCATATATTTT. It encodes CSAREAGGNTIYF.

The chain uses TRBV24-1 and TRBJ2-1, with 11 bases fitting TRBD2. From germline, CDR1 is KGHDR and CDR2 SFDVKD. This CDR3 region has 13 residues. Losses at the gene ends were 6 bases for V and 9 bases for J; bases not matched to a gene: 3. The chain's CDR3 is CATSTSGRVEQFF. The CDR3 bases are TGTGCCACCAGTACTAGCGGGAGAGTTGAGCAGTTCTTC.

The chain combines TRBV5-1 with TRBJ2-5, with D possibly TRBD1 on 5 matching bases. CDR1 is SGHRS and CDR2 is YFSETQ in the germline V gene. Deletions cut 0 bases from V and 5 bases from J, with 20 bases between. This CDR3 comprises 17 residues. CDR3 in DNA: TGCGCCAGCAGCTTGGCTGGGGCGCGAAAATATTTGGAGACCCAGTACTTC. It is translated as CASSLAGARKYLETQYF.

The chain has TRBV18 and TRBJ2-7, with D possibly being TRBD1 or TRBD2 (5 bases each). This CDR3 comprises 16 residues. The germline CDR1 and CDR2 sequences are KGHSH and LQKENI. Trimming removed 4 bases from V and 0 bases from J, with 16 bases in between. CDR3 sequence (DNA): TGTGCCAGCTCACGGATTCAGGCAGGGAGCTCCTACGAGCAGTACTTC. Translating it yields CASSRIQAGSSYEQYF.

The CDR3 DNA reads TGTGCCAGCTCAGCTAGCGGGTTCTACGAGCAGTACTTC. This encodes CASSASGFYEQYF. The V and J genes are TRBV27 and TRBJ2-7; 8 bases agree with TRBD2. Losses at the gene ends were 8 bases for V and 3 bases for J; bases not matched to a gene: 6. Looked up from germline, CDR1 is MNHEY and CDR2 is SMNVEV (reference sequence). The CDR3 has 13 residues.

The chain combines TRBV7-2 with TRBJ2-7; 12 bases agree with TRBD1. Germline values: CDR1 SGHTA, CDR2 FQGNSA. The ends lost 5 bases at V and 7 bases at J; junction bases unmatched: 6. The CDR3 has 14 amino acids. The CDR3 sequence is CASSPGQGAVEQYF. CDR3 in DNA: TGTGCCAGCAGCCCGGGACAGGGGGCGGTTGAGCAGTACTTC.

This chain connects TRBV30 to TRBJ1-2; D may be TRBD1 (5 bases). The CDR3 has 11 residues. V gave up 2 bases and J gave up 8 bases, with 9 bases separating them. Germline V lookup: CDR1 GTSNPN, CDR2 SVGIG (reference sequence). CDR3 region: CAWSTGGGYTF. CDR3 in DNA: TGTGCCTGGAGTACCGGGGGGGGCTACACCTTC.

The CDR3 DNA reads TGTGCCAGCAGCCAAGAGGCAGGGTCACTAGCCAAAAACATTCAGTACTTC. As protein: CASSQEAGSLAKNIQYF. This chain uses TRBV4-2 with TRBJ2-4; TRBD1 might be the D (5 bases). Germline loops: CDR1 LGHNA, CDR2 YNFKEQ. Trimming pared 0 bases from V and 0 bases from J, leaving 12 bases between. This CDR3 region has 17 residues.